This is a list of T cell receptor beta chains from one sample in a study of shared clonotypes between healthy human individuals. Method: immunoSEQ multiplex PCR; TCRdb's copy keeps in-frame clones and lacks some. Among about a million clones, around 76% were seen once, and the ten largest hold 1.4%. The specimen sequenced was memory CD4+ T cells sorted from blood. These receptors were taken from a man aged 18 to 35 in good health. Both conserved end residues are part of each CDR3. The size of a clone is reported for some rows only, either as once, few or many, or as a class for expanded clones.

v_call,cdr3_length,clone_size,j_call,cdr3_aa
TRBV7-9,16,-,TRBJ2-2,CATAPGLAGGTGELFF
TRBV2,15,once,TRBJ2-3,CASTPGGRRTDTQYF
TRBV11-1,16,-,TRBJ2-7,CASSSRWGAGLYEQYF
TRBV18,12,-,TRBJ1-1,CASSVEVLGAFF
TRBV5-1,16,-,TRBJ2-2,CASSLLTSTNTGELFF
TRBV6-1,15,-,TRBJ2-7,CASSEGGTSSYEQYF
TRBV7-9,15,-,TRBJ1-3,CASSSGQGTGNTIYF
TRBV5-5,14,-,TRBJ1-1,CASSLVGVGTEAFF
TRBV6-5,12,-,TRBJ1-5,CASSRLNQPQHF
TRBV6-5,13,-,TRBJ1-4,CASWGTGREKLFF
TRBV19,15,few,TRBJ2-7,CASSSRDICRWGEYF
TRBV5-4,15,-,TRBJ1-4,CASSLSTLGTEKLFF
TRBV7-8,16,-,TRBJ2-7,CASSWAGGTLWVEQYF
TRBV20-1,10,-,TRBJ2-3,CSARGDTQYF
TRBV30,14,-,TRBJ2-7,CAWTNNRGSYEQYF
TRBV5-1,14,-,TRBJ1-1,CASSFPGEGAEAFF
TRBV6-1,13,-,TRBJ1-5,CASSQGGNQPQHF
TRBV28,15,-,TRBJ1-4,CASSLITGPTEKLFF
TRBV4-3,16,-,TRBJ1-5,CASSQSLGTGYQPQHF
TRBV9,15,-,TRBJ2-3,CASSVLAGPTDTQYF
TRBV5-1,18,-,TRBJ2-1,CASSSPPGRDNWDNEQFF
TRBV27,17,-,TRBJ1-5,CASSLSGRQGGNQPQHF
TRBV21-1,20,-,TRBJ1-4,CASSKNPGTGEGATNEKLFF
TRBV27,15,-,TRBJ2-3,CASRTWGSRTDTQYF
TRBV5-6,16,-,TRBJ1-6,CASSLAGELRVPPLHF
TRBV7-9,17,-,TRBJ2-7,CASSPGTSGTSSYEQYF
TRBV28,15,-,TRBJ2-7,CASSPPTARSYEQYF
TRBV5-6,14,-,TRBJ2-7,CASSLRVPTYEQYF
TRBV7-9,13,few,TRBJ1-6,CASIPVGDSPLHF
TRBV27,14,once,TRBJ2-5,CASSPTTGVETQYF
TRBV7-8,16,many,TRBJ2-2,CASSLAQAAYTGELFF
TRBV6-5,14,-,TRBJ2-7,CASSYSTSTVGQYF
TRBV2,12,-,TRBJ1-1,CASSQRNTEAFF
TRBV6-6,14,-,TRBJ1-6,CAIRGTGDNSPLHF
TRBV11-2,13,-,TRBJ2-7,CASSLDQRYEQYF
TRBV19,12,-,TRBJ1-1,CASSRFGLEAFF
TRBV5-1,16,-,TRBJ2-5,CASSPQTGITQETQYF
TRBV7-2,14,-,TRBJ2-2,CASSQERAGGELFF
TRBV6-5,15,-,TRBJ1-1,CASRPPDRPATEAFF
TRBV7-2,15,-,TRBJ2-7,CASSLSAKPTHEQYF
TRBV5-1,15,-,TRBJ1-1,CASSSSGGALTEAFF
TRBV5-1,14,-,TRBJ2-5,CASSWGGSQETQYF
TRBV27,14,few,TRBJ1-6,CASSGRARSSPLHF
TRBV5-1,15,-,TRBJ1-6,CASSPEGQYNSPLHF
TRBV28,14,-,TRBJ2-5,CASSLRPPQETQYF
TRBV6-5,15,-,TRBJ2-7,CASSWGLGLSYEQYF
TRBV4-2,14,few,TRBJ1-4,CASSPAGQGEKLFF
TRBV5-6,14,once,TRBJ1-2,CASSSDLGDYGYTF
TRBV6-1,13,-,TRBJ1-5,CASVGGGDQPQHF
TRBV11-3,15,-,TRBJ1-5,CASSFGDKRNQPQHF
TRBV28,14,-,TRBJ1-1,CASSETTGNTEAFF
TRBV5-8,14,few,TRBJ1-1,CASSLAWGNTEAFF
TRBV10-3,14,-,TRBJ2-5,CAISDGRGVETQYF